Described below is a single TCR beta chain sequence and its context. Its antigen is not known. This record belongs to a study of shared clonotypes between healthy human individuals. Assay used: immunoSEQ multiplex PCR; TCRdb lists only in-frame clones, some missing. The sample lists fewer than 3 million clones, roughly 92% occurring once. Losses at the gene ends were 10 bases for V and 6 bases for J; bases not matched to a gene: 4. This CDR3 contains 13 residues. Study observations and caveats: Specimens sampled were limited to blood, with tissue repertoires likely differing. A generally larger estimated richness was seen in naive subsets than in memory subsets. Rarefaction curves obtained for sorted subsets showed sequencing incomplete despite large depth.

This chain links TRBV23-1 with TRBJ2-1, with 12 positions matching TRBD2. TRBV23-1 is an ORF; its function is uncertain. The source is a man aged 18 to 29 in good health. Some clones in this sample may be carry-over from other donors' samples. Material: naive CD4+ T cells from PBMCs. Subset noted: CD45RA+ positively selected. The CDR3 spells CANQTSGSNEQFF. For the CDR3, the DNA is TGCGCCAACCAGACTAGCGGGAGCAATGAGCAGTTCTTC.